The T cell receptor beta chain under discussion was sequenced for a study of shared clonotypes between healthy human individuals. All donors were healthy HIV-negative adults lacking recent acute infections or vaccinations. CD4+ cell separation produced CD45RA+ naive and CD45RA-negative memory subsets. As processed by the authors: ImmunoSEQ yielded junction-only sequences lacking quality scores, so filtering differed. Some clones are missing from TCRdb's copy, which holds only in-frame ones; the method was immunoSEQ multiplex PCR. Clone size and V and J calls were adopted from that table, with D and trimming inferred from the DNA. The sample shows about 1.5 million clones, under 99% of them seen only once. The receptor was isolated from a man in his thirties or forties in good health. The specimen sequenced was naive CD4+ T cells sorted from blood. Subset here: CD45RA+ positively selected.

Here the CDR3 reads CASSFSGQGASGANVLTF. In nucleotides, the CDR3 is TGTGCCAGCAGTTTCAGCGGACAGGGGGCTTCTGGGGCCAACGTCCTGACTTTC. The V and J genes are TRBV27 and TRBJ2-6; 11 nucleotides line up with TRBD1. V was clipped by 3 bases and J by 1 base; unmatched bases: 5. The CDR3 is made up of 18 amino acids. Germline V gene lookup returns CDR1 MNHEY and CDR2 SMNVEV (reference sequence).